Listed below are T cell receptor beta chains from one sample, sequenced in a study of blood T cell repertoires in COVID-19. Sequencing was performed with immunoSEQ multiplex PCR; in TCRdb, only in-frame clones are kept and a portion is missing. The repertoire holds approximately 440,000 clones, with 90% as singletons. Specimen: PBMCs or T cells enriched from blood (not recorded which). These receptors all come from a man aged 18 to 29 who had recovered from COVID-19. Each CDR3 is given with its conserved first and last residue. A D gene is named only where the DNA matches it firmly. For some rows the clone size is stated as once, few or many, or as a class when expanded; others skip it.

CDR3nt,CDR3aa,d_gene,v_gene,abundance,j_gene
TGCGCCAGCAGCCCAGCGGGGACTGAAGCTTTCTTT,CASSPAGTEAFF,-,TRBV4-1,-,TRBJ1-1
TGTGCCAGCAGCCAAGAATCTAACTCTGGAAACACCATATATTTT,CASSQESNSGNTIYF,-,TRBV3-1/TRBV3-2,-,TRBJ1-3
TGTGCCAGCAGAAACCTAAACACCGGGGAGCTGTTTTTT,CASRNLNTGELFF,-,TRBV11-2,-,TRBJ2-2
TGCGCCAGCAGCTTGGGGGTATTCGGGAGTCAAGAGACCCAGTACTTC,CASSLGVFGSQETQYF,-,TRBV5-1,once,TRBJ2-5
TGTGCCAGCAGTTCGTTCGGGACAGGGGATCAGCCCCAGCATTTT,CASSSFGTGDQPQHF,TRBD1,TRBV27,-,TRBJ1-5
TGTGCCAGCAGCTTGGGCAGGAGGGTGGGCACAGATACGCAGTATTTT,CASSLGRRVGTDTQYF,-,TRBV7-9,-,TRBJ2-3
TGTGCCAGCAGTTCCGTTGTGAGGAACTCCTACGAGCAGTACTTC,CASSSVVRNSYEQYF,-,TRBV28,-,TRBJ2-7
TGCAGCATCCCGACAGCCCACACCTACAATGAGCAGTTCTTC,CSIPTAHTYNEQFF,-,TRBV29-1,-,TRBJ2-1
TGTGCCAGCAGCGGCTCCCTTGGGCACTATGGCTACACCTTC,CASSGSLGHYGYTF,-,TRBV9,-,TRBJ1-2
TGTGCCACCAGTGACGATACAGGGAATCGGGCTTTCTTT,CATSDDTGNRAFF,-,TRBV24-1,-,TRBJ1-1
TGTGCCAGCAGCTTCGCGGGAGGGTCCTACAATGAGCAGTTCTTC,CASSFAGGSYNEQFF,TRBD2,TRBV7-9,-,TRBJ2-1
TGTGCCACCAGCACAACCCCCTCTACGACAGGCTCGGGCTATGGCTACACCTTC,CATSTTPSTTGSGYGYTF,-,TRBV15,-,TRBJ1-2
TGTGCCAGCAGGCCCACAGGGCCGGTCGGCTACACCTTC,CASRPTGPVGYTF,-,TRBV27,-,TRBJ1-2
TGTGCCAGCAGCCGAAAGCTTGGGACAGGATTGGATGAGCAGTTCTTC,CASSRKLGTGLDEQFF,TRBD1,TRBV5-5,-,TRBJ2-1
TGTGCCAGCAGTGACGGGACAGGGCCCACCGGGGAGCTGTTTTTT,CASSDGTGPTGELFF,TRBD1,TRBV6-1,once,TRBJ2-2
TGTGCCAGTAATAACAGAATCTCTGGAAACACCATATATTTT,CASNNRISGNTIYF,-,TRBV19,-,TRBJ1-3
TGTGCCAGCATCTTCGGGGGGCGGGATGGCTACACCTTC,CASIFGGRDGYTF,-,TRBV6-5,-,TRBJ1-2
TGTGCCAGCAGTGCGACAGGGTGGACTGAAGCTTTCTTT,CASSATGWTEAFF,TRBD1,TRBV27,-,TRBJ1-1
TGTGCCAGCAGCAAACAGGGGGGGCCTGAAAAACTGTTTTTT,CASSKQGGPEKLFF,TRBD1,TRBV7-9,-,TRBJ1-4
TGTGCCTGGACCGGGACAGGGGGCACTGAAGCTTTCTTT,CAWTGTGGTEAFF,TRBD1,TRBV30,-,TRBJ1-1
TGTGCCAGCCAGACCGGGACAGGGGGATTAGGGACTGAAGCTTTCTTT,CASQTGTGGLGTEAFF,TRBD1,TRBV7-9,-,TRBJ1-1
TGCGCCAGCAGCCAAGGTAGGACAGGCTACGAGCAGTACTTC,CASSQGRTGYEQYF,TRBD1,TRBV4-1,-,TRBJ2-7
TGTGCCAGCAGTCCATTAGCGGGGGGCAGCTTGGCGCAGTATTTT,CASSPLAGGSLAQYF,TRBD2,TRBV2,-,TRBJ2-3
TGCGCCAGCAGCCAGCCCCAGGGTTTACGAGCTTTCTTT,CASSQPQGLRAFF,-,TRBV4-1,-,TRBJ1-1
TGTGCCAGCAGTTTAAGCGGGACAGGGCTCTACGAGCAGTACTTC,CASSLSGTGLYEQYF,TRBD1,TRBV28,-,TRBJ2-7
TGTGCCAGCAGCTTGGGGGGACAGAAGAAGACCCAGCATTTT,CASSLGGQKKTQHF,TRBD1,TRBV5-6,few,TRBJ1-5
TGCAGCGTCGAGGACGGAGCGGGGGGCTATGGCTACACCTTC,CSVEDGAGGYGYTF,-,TRBV29-1,-,TRBJ1-2
TGTGCCAGCAGCGTGACAGACGACCTCGTATTT,CASSVTDDLVF,-,TRBV5-6,-,TRBJ1-1
TGTGCCAGCAGTCCCGAGACTAGCCCTGTAACCTACGAGCAGTACTTC,CASSPETSPVTYEQYF,TRBD2,TRBV27,once,TRBJ2-7
TGTGCCAGCCGATCCAGCGGGACACTTACTAACTATGGCTACACCTTC,CASRSSGTLTNYGYTF,-,TRBV19,-,TRBJ1-2
TGCGCCAGCAGCTCGGACAGACTTTGGGATATCGAGCAGTACTTC,CASSSDRLWDIEQYF,-,TRBV5-1,-,TRBJ2-7
TGTGCCAGCAGCCATCTACTGACAGGCCCAAACACTGAAGCTTTCTTT,CASSHLLTGPNTEAFF,-,TRBV3-1/TRBV3-2,-,TRBJ1-1
TGTGCCAGCAGTGCGCCCCCGACAGGGGAAATTTACACCTATGGCTACACCTTC,CASSAPPTGEIYTYGYTF,TRBD1,TRBV25-1,-,TRBJ1-2
TGTGCCAGCAGCCAATACGGCGGGCAAGTAAACAATGAGCAGTTCTTC,CASSQYGGQVNNEQFF,-,TRBV11-3,-,TRBJ2-1
TGTGCCACAACTAGTGCCGGGGAGCTGTTTTTT,CATTSAGELFF,-,TRBV2,-,TRBJ2-2
TGTGCCACCAGACAGACAGGTGTACTAGCCAAAAACATTCAGTACTTC,CATRQTGVLAKNIQYF,-,TRBV24-1,-,TRBJ2-4
TGTGCCAGCAGCAAATGCCGGGACAGGGCTCCCCACACTAATTCACCCCTCCACTTT,CASSKCRDRAPHTNSPLHF,-,TRBV21-1,-,TRBJ1-6
TGTGCCAGCAGTTCCCAACAGGGGTTGTTGGGAAACACCATATATTTT,CASSSQQGLLGNTIYF,TRBD1,TRBV28,-,TRBJ1-3
TGTGCCATCAGTGTCGGGGGTGCCACAGATACGCAGTATTTT,CAISVGGATDTQYF,-,TRBV10-3,-,TRBJ2-3
TGTGCCAGCAGCCCTTTAGGACGGACAGGGCAGGGTAACTATGGCTACACCTTC,CASSPLGRTGQGNYGYTF,TRBD1,TRBV4-2,once,TRBJ1-2
TGTGCCAGCAGCTTGAGTCGGGGGGACACTGAAGCTTTCTTT,CASSLSRGDTEAFF,-,TRBV5-4,-,TRBJ1-1
TGTGCCAGCAGTTCCTCCCCCCAGGGGGCAGATCAGCCCCAGCATTTT,CASSSSPQGADQPQHF,TRBD1,TRBV27,-,TRBJ1-5
TGTGCCAGCAGCCTACCCGGACAGATAAATGAAAAACTGTTTTTT,CASSLPGQINEKLFF,-,TRBV14,-,TRBJ1-4
TGTGCCAGTCAAACTAAGACAGGGAGCTCTGGAAACACCATATATTTT,CASQTKTGSSGNTIYF,TRBD1,TRBV19,-,TRBJ1-3
TGTGCCAGCAGTGTTACAGGGAACAATTCACCCCTCCACTTT,CASSVTGNNSPLHF,-,TRBV6-4,-,TRBJ1-6
TGTGCCAGCAGTACGACAGGGGTCTATGGCTACACCTTC,CASSTTGVYGYTF,TRBD1,TRBV27,-,TRBJ1-2
TGTGCCAGCTCGAAGGGGATGAACACTGAAGCTTTCTTT,CASSKGMNTEAFF,-,TRBV12-3/TRBV12-4,-,TRBJ1-1
TGTGCCATCAGTGAGTCGATGAACGGCGGCCGATCCACGAAGTTTTTT,CAISESMNGGRSTKFF,-,TRBV10-3,-,TRBJ1-4
TGTGCCAGCAGTTTAGGGCGGGCGGATGGGCTGTTTTTT,CASSLGRADGLFF,-,TRBV28,-,TRBJ2-2
TGCGCCAGCAGCTTGGGCACAGGGGGCTCGGGGTTAGAAGAGACCCAGTACTTC,CASSLGTGGSGLEETQYF,TRBD1,TRBV5-1,-,TRBJ2-5
TGTGCCACCCAGGACGGACAGGCCTCTGGAAACACCATATATTTT,CATQDGQASGNTIYF,TRBD1,TRBV24-1,few,TRBJ1-3
TGTGCCAGCAGCCAAGTTGTGGGAGGCACTGAAGCTTTCTTT,CASSQVVGGTEAFF,-,TRBV3-1/TRBV3-2,-,TRBJ1-1